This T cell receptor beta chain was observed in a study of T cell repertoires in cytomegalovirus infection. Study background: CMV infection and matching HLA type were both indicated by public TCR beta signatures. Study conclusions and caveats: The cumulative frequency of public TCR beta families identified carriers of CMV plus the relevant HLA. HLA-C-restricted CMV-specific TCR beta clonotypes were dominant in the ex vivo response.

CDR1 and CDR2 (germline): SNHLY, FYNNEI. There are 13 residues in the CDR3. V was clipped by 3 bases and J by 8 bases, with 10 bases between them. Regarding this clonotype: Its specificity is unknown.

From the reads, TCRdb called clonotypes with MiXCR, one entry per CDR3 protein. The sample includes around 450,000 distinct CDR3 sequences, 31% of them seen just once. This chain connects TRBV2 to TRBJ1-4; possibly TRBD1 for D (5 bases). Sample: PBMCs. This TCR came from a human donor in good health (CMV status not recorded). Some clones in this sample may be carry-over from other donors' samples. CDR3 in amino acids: CASSDREGEKLFF. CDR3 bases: TGTGCCAGCAGTGACAGGGAAGGAGAAAAACTGTTTTTT.